The 26 T cell receptor beta chains in this list originate from one sample, sequenced in a study of blood T cell repertoires in COVID-19. The repertoire was sequenced with immunoSEQ multiplex PCR; TCRdb's copy has only in-frame clones and lacks some. The data show 150,000 to 200,000 clones, roughly 90% seen once. Source material: peripheral blood. The source of these receptors is a man between 60 and 70 years old with active or convalescent COVID-19.

This chain links TRBV2 with TRBJ1-6, with D possibly being TRBD1 (5 bases). Germline CDR1 and CDR2: SNHLY and FYNNEI. The CDR3 is made up of 15 amino acids. Between the trimmed V and J ends, which lost 3 bases and 8 bases, there was a span of 14 bases. CDR3: CASSDEFGGDSPLHF. The CDR3 coding sequence is TGTGCCAGCAGTGATGAATTCGGGGGGGATTCACCCCTCCACTTT. The complete variable domain, with remaining parts taken from reference TRBV2 and TRBJ1-6, reads EPEVTQTPSHQVTQMGQEVILRCVPISNHLYFYWYRQILGQKVEFLVSFYNNEISEKSEIFDDQFSVERPDGSNFTLKIRSTKLEDSAMYFCASSDEFGGDSPLHFGNGTRLTVT.

J is TRBJ1-3 and V is TRBV5-1, with 10 bases that match TRBD1. The CDR3 runs to 15 residues. The germline CDR1 and CDR2 sequences are SGHRS and YFSETQ. The V segment lost 3 bases and the J segment 2 bases; nucleotides outside the gene matches: 2. The CDR3 protein is CASSSGTGAGNTIYF. The CDR3 DNA sequence: TGCGCCAGCAGCTCGGGGACAGGGGCTGGAAACACCATATATTTT.

V usage is TRBV7-2 and J usage is TRBJ1-2, with 7 bases fitting TRBD1. The germline V gene encodes CDR1 SGHTA and CDR2 FQGNSA. CDR3 length: 15 residues. With V trimmed by 6 bases and J by 6 bases, 13 bases remained unmatched. The CDR3 sequence: CASRQALTGLDGYTF. As DNA, the CDR3 is TGTGCCAGCAGACAAGCTTTGACAGGGCTGGATGGCTACACCTTC.

This chain links TRBV5-4 with TRBJ2-1; 7 nucleotides agree with TRBD1. The CDR3 runs to 13 residues. The V segment lost 4 bases and the J segment 10 bases; nucleotides outside the gene matches: 8. Germline V gene lookup returns CDR1 SGHNT and CDR2 YYREEE (reference sequence). The CDR3 DNA sequence: TGTGCCAGCAGCCGACCGGACAGGCGGGAGCAGTTCTTC. It codes for CASSRPDRREQFF.

The chain is built from TRBV19 and TRBJ2-6; tentatively, D is TRBD2 (6 bases). There are 17 residues in the CDR3. V lost 4 bases to trimming and J lost 3 bases, with 16 bases between them. CDR1 is LNHDA and CDR2 is SQIVND in the germline V gene (reference sequence). CDR3 nucleotide sequence: TGTGCCAGTAGTACCCGGTCACGGGGGTTTGGGGCCAACGTCCTGACTTTC. Amino acids: CASSTRSRGFGANVLTF. Combining the CDR3 with reference TRBV19 and TRBJ2-6 gives the whole variable domain DGGITQSPKYLFRKEGQNVTLSCEQNLNHDAMYWYRQDPGQGLRLIYYSQIVNDFQKGDIAEGYSVSREKKESFPLTVTSAQKNPTAFYLCASSTRSRGFGANVLTFGAGSRLTVL.

This chain joins TRBV27 and TRBJ2-3, with 12 bases fitting TRBD2. Germline CDR1 MNHEY, CDR2 SMNVEV (reference sequence). This CDR3 has 18 residues. With 5 bases clipped from V and 5 bases from J, the junction kept 14 bases outside the gene matches. The CDR3 region is CASSGERSSGGAGDTQYF. The CDR3 DNA reads TGTGCCAGCAGTGGAGAGCGGTCTAGCGGGGGGGCCGGAGATACGCAGTATTTT.

In DNA, the CDR3 is TGCGCCAGCAGCCACCCAAAAGTTTTGAGCTCCTACAATGAGCAGTTCTTC. Its protein product is CASSHPKVLSSYNEQFF. This rearrangement joins TRBV4-1 to TRBJ2-1; D ambiguous. The CDR3 consists of 17 residues. V lost 3 bases and J lost 0, with 15 bases in between. Germline loops: CDR1 MGHRA, CDR2 YSYEKL.

The V and J genes are TRBV6-5 and TRBJ1-1; the match to TRBD1 covers 9 bases. The length of the CDR3 is 15 residues. Germline V lookup: CDR1 MNHEY, CDR2 SVGAGI. J lost 3 bases, V lost 6 bases, and 8 bases had no gene match. CDR3 sequence: CASSLRDRVYTEAFF. For the CDR3, the DNA is TGTGCCAGCAGCCTCCGGGACAGGGTGTACACTGAAGCTTTCTTT.

V gene TRBV18 combines with J gene TRBJ2-5; 8 positions agree with TRBD2. J gave up 1 base and V 1 base, and 8 bases lay outside the gene matches. The CDR3 is 17 amino acids. Looked up from germline, CDR1 is KGHSH and CDR2 is LQKENI. This CDR3 reads CASSPRNGRDFQETQYF. The CDR3 DNA follows: TGTGCCAGCTCACCACGGAACGGGAGGGATTTCCAAGAGACCCAGTACTTC. The entire variable domain, with the rest obtained from reference TRBV18 and TRBJ2-5, is as follows: NAGVMQNPRHLVRRRGQEARLRCSPMKGHSHVYWYRQLPEEGLKFMVYLQKENIIDESGMPKERFSAEFPKEGPSILRIQQVVRGDSAAYFCASSPRNGRDFQETQYFGPGTRLLVL.

CDR3 sequence (DNA): TGTGCCAGCAGCTTAGTACAGGCGAGCTCTGGAAACACCATATATTTT. This translates into CASSLVQASSGNTIYF. The chain has TRBV7-2 and TRBJ1-3, with a tentative D call TRBD1 (5 bases). V was clipped by 1 base and J by 0 bases, with 10 bases between them. The germline gives CDR1 SGHTA, CDR2 FQGNSA. The CDR3 spans 16 residues. The variable domain in full, with the rest retrieved from reference TRBV7-2 and TRBJ1-3, is GAGVSQSPSNKVTEKGKDVELRCDPISGHTALYWYRQSLGQGLEFLIYFQGNSAPDKSGLPSDRFSAERTGGSVSTLTIQRTQQEDSAVYLCASSLVQASSGNTIYFGEGSWLTVV.

The chain employs TRBV6-5 and TRBJ2-1; 9 bases align to TRBD1. There are 13 residues in the CDR3. The germline CDR1 and CDR2 sequences are MNHEY and SVGAGI. Trimming took 8 bases from V and 9 from J; bases not matched to a gene: 8. The CDR3 loop reads CASRRTGEGEQFF. In DNA form, the CDR3 reads TGTGCCAGCCGGAGGACAGGGGAGGGTGAGCAGTTCTTC.

The count of this clone is one. This chain uses TRBV4-2 with TRBJ2-3; 14 nucleotides match TRBD2. Germline V gene data show CDR1 as LGHNA and CDR2 as YNFKEQ. The CDR3 consists of 20 residues. Trimming took 0 bases from V and 0 from J; bases not matched to a gene: 8. Here the CDR3 reads CASSQDMGTSGRASTDTQYF. CDR3 nucleotides: TGTGCCAGCAGCCAAGATATGGGGACTAGCGGGAGAGCTAGCACAGATACGCAGTATTTT.

The chain joins TRBV5-6 to TRBJ1-1; 7 bases are a match to TRBD1. This CDR3 spans 11 amino acids. Germline CDR1 reads SGHDT; CDR2 reads YYEEEE. CDR3 region: CATGRNTEAFF. DNA for the CDR3: TGTGCGACAGGGAGAAACACTGAAGCTTTCTTT. Looking up the rest from reference TRBV5-6 and TRBJ1-1 gives the full variable domain: DAGVTQSPTHLIKTRGQQVTLRCSPKSGHDTVSWYQQALGQGPQFIFQYYEEEERQRGNFPDRFSGHQFPNYSSELNVNALLLGDSALYLCATGRNTEAFFGQGTRLTVV.

The chain couples TRBV6-5 to TRBJ1-1; TRBD1 matches 8 bases. The CDR3 is 13 residues long. Germline values: CDR1 MNHEY, CDR2 SVGAGI. Losses at the gene ends were 7 bases for V and 4 bases for J; bases not matched to a gene: 5. The CDR3 loop is CASNRGISTEAFF. CDR3 sequence (DNA): TGTGCCAGCAACAGGGGGATCAGCACTGAAGCTTTCTTT.

The rearrangement joins TRBV5-1 to TRBJ2-7; 16 nucleotides match TRBD2. Germline CDR1 and CDR2: SGHRS and YFSETQ. V was pared by 4 bases and J by 0 bases, with 4 bases of the junction left unmatched. There are 17 residues in the CDR3. CDR3 DNA: TGCGCCAGCAGCCCGGGACTAGCGGGAGGGGTCTCCTACGAGCAGTACTTC. The encoded protein is CASSPGLAGGVSYEQYF.

V and J are TRBV6-5 and TRBJ2-7; D is possibly TRBD1 (6 bases). Germline lookup yields CDR1 MNHEY and CDR2 SVGAGI. CDR3 length equals 15 residues. Trimming took 0 bases from V and 3 from J, leaving 12 bases between them. The CDR3: CASSYSGTSRYEQYF. The CDR3 bases are TGTGCCAGCAGTTACTCCGGGACAAGCCGCTACGAGCAGTACTTC.

The chain employs TRBV5-1 and TRBJ2-7, with TRBD2 matching over 16 bases. The CDR3 covers 16 residues. Germline V gene lookup returns CDR1 SGHRS and CDR2 YFSETQ. V dropped 5 bases and J dropped 2; count of bases not matched to a gene: 4. The CDR3, as DNA: TGCGCCAGCAGTCCAGGGACTAGCGGGGGGGCCTACGAGCAGTACTTC. This translates into CASSPGTSGGAYEQYF. The whole variable domain, filled in from reference TRBV5-1 and TRBJ2-7, reads KAGVTQTPRYLIKTRGQQVTLSCSPISGHRSVSWYQQTPGQGLQFLFEYFSETQRNKGNFPGRFSGRQFSNSRSEMNVSTLELGDSALYLCASSPGTSGGAYEQYFGPGTRLTVT.

V gene TRBV5-1 combines with J gene TRBJ1-2; 7 positions match TRBD1. This CDR3 contains 15 residues. J lost 8 bases, V lost 0 bases, and 10 bases had no gene match. Germline values: CDR1 SGHRS, CDR2 YFSETQ. The CDR3 loop reads CASSLGDSALWGYTF. Written as DNA, the CDR3 is TGCGCCAGCAGCTTGGGGGACAGTGCCCTGTGGGGCTACACCTTC.

The chain is built from TRBV30 and TRBJ1-1; TRBD1 agrees at 8 bases. CDR3 length: 13 amino acids. The trim removed 4 bases at V and 2 bases at J, leaving 3 bases unmatched. Germline values: CDR1 GTSNPN, CDR2 SVGIG (reference sequence). CDR3 residues: CAWTRGPNTEAFF. The CDR3, as DNA: TGTGCCTGGACCAGGGGGCCAAACACTGAAGCTTTCTTT.

V gene TRBV6-5 combines with J gene TRBJ1-3; 7 bases map to TRBD1. The germline V gene has CDR1 MNHEY and CDR2 SVGAGI. The trim removed 0 bases at V and 4 bases at J, leaving 3 bases unmatched. This CDR3 is built from 15 residues. This chain's CDR3 is CASSYSWDRGNTIYF. CDR3 in DNA: TGTGCCAGCAGTTACTCTTGGGACAGAGGAAACACCATATATTTT.

This rearrangement joins TRBV19 to TRBJ1-5; D is undetermined. The CDR3 has 14 residues. V dropped 2 bases and J dropped 4 bases, with 9 bases sitting between them. CDR1 is LNHDA and CDR2 is SQIVND in the germline V gene (reference sequence). In DNA, the CDR3 is TGTGCCAGTAGTATAAGGTCAGGAAATCAGCCCCAGCATTTT. Translated, it gives CASSIRSGNQPQHF.

The chain is built from TRBV18 and TRBJ2-7; the match to TRBD2 covers 8 bases. Per the germline V gene, CDR1 is KGHSH and CDR2 is LQKENI. CDR3 size: 16 residues. V gave up 1 base and J gave up 6 bases; unmatched junction bases: 11. In DNA form, the CDR3 reads TGTGCCAGCTCACCACTCGGAGCGGGAGACACAGGCGAGCAGTACTTC. Translated, it gives CASSPLGAGDTGEQYF. The complete variable domain, with remaining parts taken from reference TRBV18 and TRBJ2-7, reads NAGVMQNPRHLVRRRGQEARLRCSPMKGHSHVYWYRQLPEEGLKFMVYLQKENIIDESGMPKERFSAEFPKEGPSILRIQQVVRGDSAAYFCASSPLGAGDTGEQYFGPGTRLTVT.

The chain uses TRBV2 and TRBJ1-1, with no clear D. CDR3 length equals 17 residues. Trimming cost V 1 base and J 4 bases, with 19 bases left between them. The germline CDR1 and CDR2 sequences are SNHLY and FYNNEI. DNA of the CDR3: TGTGCCAGCAGTGAAGTTCTTGGTGGCGGCATTTCCACTGAAGCTTTCTTT. It specifies CASSEVLGGGISTEAFF.

This chain connects TRBV19 to TRBJ1-2; a weak D match, TRBD1 (6 bases). V lost 10 bases to trimming and J lost 2 bases, with 17 bases between them. This CDR3 contains 14 residues. Germline V CDR1 and CDR2: LNHDA, SQIVND (reference sequence). CDR3 bases: TGTGCCAATATTTACGGGGGGCCGAACTATGGCTACACCTTC. Protein: CANIYGGPNYGYTF.

The chain uses TRBV2 and TRBJ1-2; 10 nucleotides agree with TRBD1. Trimming at V came to 6 bases and at J to 8 bases, leaving 12 bases not matched to a gene. The germline V gene encodes CDR1 SNHLY and CDR2 FYNNEI. The CDR3 length is 15 residues. This CDR3 reads CASSPGTGVGTGYTF. The CDR3 region has the DNA TGTGCCAGCAGCCCCGGGACAGGGGTGGGCACCGGCTACACCTTC. Complete variable domain (other parts from reference TRBV2 and TRBJ1-2): EPEVTQTPSHQVTQMGQEVILRCVPISNHLYFYWYRQILGQKVEFLVSFYNNEISEKSEIFDDQFSVERPDGSNFTLKIRSTKLEDSAMYFCASSPGTGVGTGYTFGSGTRLTVV.

This rearrangement joins TRBV1 to TRBJ2-7; TRBD2, as called in the table, went unchecked against the DNA. TRBV1 is designated a pseudogene. This CDR3 has 18 amino acids. CDR3 region: CTSSRGASGGRLTYEQYF. CDR3 DNA: TGCACCAGCAGCCGTGGCGCTAGCGGGGGCCGCCTAACCTACGAGCAGTACTTC.